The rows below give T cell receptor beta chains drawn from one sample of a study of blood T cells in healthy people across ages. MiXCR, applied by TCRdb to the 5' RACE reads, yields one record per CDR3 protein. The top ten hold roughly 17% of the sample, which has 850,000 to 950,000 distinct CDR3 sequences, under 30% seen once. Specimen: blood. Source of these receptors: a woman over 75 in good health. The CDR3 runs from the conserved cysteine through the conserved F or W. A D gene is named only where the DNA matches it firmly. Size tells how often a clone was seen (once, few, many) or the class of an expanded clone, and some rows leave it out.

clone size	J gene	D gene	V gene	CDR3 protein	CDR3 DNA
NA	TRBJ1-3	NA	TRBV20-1	CSAVSLSGNTIYF	TGCAGTGCTGTTTCCCTCTCTGGAAACACCATATATTTT
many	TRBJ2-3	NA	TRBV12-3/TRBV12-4	CASSPGALSSSRLHPDTQYF	TGTGCCAGCAGCCCTGGGGCCCTGTCTTCCTCACGTCTTCACCCAGATACGCAGTATTTT
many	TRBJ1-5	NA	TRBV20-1	CSARDPLWDQPQHF	TGCAGTGCTAGAGATCCCCTCTGGGATCAGCCCCAGCATTTT
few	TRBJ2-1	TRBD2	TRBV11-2	CASSLDHRGGRGEQFF	TGTGCCAGCAGCTTAGATCACCGGGGGGGGCGTGGTGAGCAGTTCTTC
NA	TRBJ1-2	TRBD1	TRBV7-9	CASSWTGEEGYTF	TGTGCCAGCAGCTGGACAGGGGAAGAAGGCTACACCTTC
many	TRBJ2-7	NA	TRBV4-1	CASSQDRNFEQYF	TGCGCCAGCAGCCAAGATCGGAATTTCGAGCAGTACTTC
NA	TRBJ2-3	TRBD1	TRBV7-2	CASSSRQGTQYF	TGTGCCAGCAGCTCCCGACAGGGAACGCAGTATTTT
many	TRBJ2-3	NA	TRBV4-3	CASSQEPRDPTDTQYF	TGCGCCAGCAGCCAAGAGCCAAGGGATCCCACAGATACGCAGTATTTT
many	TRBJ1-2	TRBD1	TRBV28	CASSYSGTGVNYGYTF	TGTGCCAGCAGTTACTCCGGGACAGGGGTCAACTATGGCTACACCTTC
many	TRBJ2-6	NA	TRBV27	CASSFRTITQGRANVLTF	TGTGCCAGCAGTTTCCGAACGATCACACAGGGTCGGGCCAACGTCCTGACTTTC
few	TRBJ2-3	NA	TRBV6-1	CASSEAVRTDTQYF	TGTGCCAGCAGTGAGGCGGTGCGCACAGATACGCAGTATTTT
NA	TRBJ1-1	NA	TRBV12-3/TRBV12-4	CASKERGLNTEAFF	TGTGCCAGCAAGGAGAGGGGCTTGAACACTGAAGCTTTCTTT
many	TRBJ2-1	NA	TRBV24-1	CATRNLLGEQFF	TGTGCCACCAGAAATCTCCTGGGAGAGCAGTTCTTC
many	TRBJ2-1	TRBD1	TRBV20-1	CRFRQGALNEQFF	TGCCGATTTAGACAGGGGGCCCTCAATGAGCAGTTCTTC
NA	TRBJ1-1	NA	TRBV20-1	CSAGTPTTEAFF	TGCAGTGCTGGGACCCCCACCACTGAAGCTTTCTTT
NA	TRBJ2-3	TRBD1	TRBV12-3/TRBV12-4	CASSLTGPSADTQYF	TGTGCCAGCAGTCTGACAGGGCCTTCGGCAGATACGCAGTATTTT
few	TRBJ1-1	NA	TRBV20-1	CSASRQRDEAFF	TGCAGTGCTAGTCGGCAGCGCGATGAAGCTTTCTTT
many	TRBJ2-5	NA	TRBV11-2	CASRSGLKETQYF	TGTGCCAGCAGATCAGGACTAAAAGAGACCCAGTACTTC
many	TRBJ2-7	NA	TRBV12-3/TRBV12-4	CASSLAGPYEQYF	TGTGCCAGCAGTTTAGCAGGGCCCTACGAGCAGTACTTC
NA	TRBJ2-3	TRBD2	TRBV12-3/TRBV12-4	CASSFDRGGTDTQYF	TGTGCCAGCAGTTTTGACCGGGGGGGCACAGATACGCAGTATTTT
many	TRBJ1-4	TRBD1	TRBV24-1	CATSDSGGNEKLFF	TGTGCCACCAGTGATTCAGGGGGAAATGAAAAACTGTTTTTT
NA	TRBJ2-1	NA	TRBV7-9	CASSPPGSRGSEQFF	TGTGCCAGCAGCCCACCTGGGAGCCGTGGAAGCGAGCAGTTCTTC
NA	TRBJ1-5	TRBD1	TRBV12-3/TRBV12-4	CASSFDRVNQPQHF	TGTGCCAGCAGTTTCGACAGGGTAAACCAGCCCCAGCATTTT
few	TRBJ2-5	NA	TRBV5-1	CASSHSTGLDEQYF	TGCGCCAGCAGCCACTCAACAGGGCTGGATGAGCAGTACTTC
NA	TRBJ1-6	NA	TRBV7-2	CASSPLAAYNSPLHF	TGTGCCAGCAGTCCCCTCGCTGCCTATAATTCACCCCTCCACTTT
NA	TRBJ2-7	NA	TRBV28	CASSLFDYEQYF	TGTGCCAGCAGTTTATTTGACTACGAGCAGTACTTC
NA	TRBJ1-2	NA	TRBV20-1	CSVPNGGGNGYTF	TGCAGTGTCCCGAACGGGGGGGGGAATGGCTACACCTTC
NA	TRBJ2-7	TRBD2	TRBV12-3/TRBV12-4	CASSDTWTSGGLEQYF	TGTGCCAGCAGTGACACTTGGACTAGCGGGGGCCTCGAGCAGTACTTC
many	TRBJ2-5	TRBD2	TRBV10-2	CASSFSGGIQETQYF	TGCGCCAGCAGTTTTAGCGGGGGGATACAAGAGACCCAGTACTTC
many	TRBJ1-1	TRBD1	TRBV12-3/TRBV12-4	CASSPGTGKQGMSEAFF	TGTGCCAGCAGTCCTGGGACAGGAAAGCAGGGAATGTCTGAAGCTTTCTTT
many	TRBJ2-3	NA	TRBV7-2	CASSLDLSTQYF	TGTGCCAGCAGCTTAGATCTGAGTACGCAGTATTTT
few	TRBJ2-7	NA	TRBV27	CASRRGQTYEQYF	TGTGCCAGCAGGAGAGGACAGACCTACGAGCAGTACTTC
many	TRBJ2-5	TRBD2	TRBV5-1	CASSLTGLAGGLSETQYF	TGCGCCAGCAGCCTCACCGGACTAGCGGGGGGGCTTTCAGAGACCCAGTACTTC
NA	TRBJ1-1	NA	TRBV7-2	CASSLPTNGRGAFF	TGTGCCAGCAGCTTGCCCACGAACGGTAGGGGAGCTTTCTTT
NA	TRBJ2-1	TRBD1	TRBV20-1	CSARGGRGRDLGEQFF	TGCAGTGCTAGGGGGGGCAGGGGGCGCGATCTAGGGGAGCAGTTCTTC
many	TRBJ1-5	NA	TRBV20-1	CSAIVDGRSNQPQHF	TGCAGTGCGATAGTAGACGGTCGTAGCAATCAGCCCCAGCATTTT